This T cell receptor (beta chain) was captured in a study of response to subunit inactivated influenza vaccine. The CDR3 has 13 residues. Germline V gene sequence: CDR1 MNHNS, CDR2 SASEGT. Trimming removed 11 bases from V and 6 bases from J; junction bases left unmatched: 8. MiXCR, run by TCRdb on the RT-PCR reads, gives a single entry per CDR3 protein. The sample holds fewer than 600,000 distinct CDR3 sequences, under 8.5% seen once. This clonotype was seen at least ten times. This receptor was taken from a man aged 50 to 69 who received an inactivated influenza vaccine. V usage is TRBV6-1 and J usage is TRBJ2-1; 9 positions agree with TRBD1. This sample comprised PBMCs from blood, obtained less than 30 months after vaccination. The CDR3 nucleotides read TGTGCCGTCCGGGGGACAGGGTCCAATGAGCAGTTCTTC. Its protein product is CAVRGTGSNEQFF.